The 29 T cell receptor beta chains listed next were all sequenced from one sample in a study of blood T cell repertoires in COVID-19. TCRdb keeps only in-frame clones here, not all; method: immunoSEQ multiplex PCR. Of roughly 90,000 clones in the sample, approximately 89% were seen once. Sequencing used peripheral blood. Source of these receptors: a man aged 45-65 years with acute or convalescent COVID-19.

This chain links TRBV2 with TRBJ2-2; tentatively, D is TRBD1 (6 bases). Germline V gene lookup returns CDR1 SNHLY and CDR2 FYNNEI. The CDR3 length is 14 residues. V lost 3 bases to trimming and J lost 5 bases, with 10 bases between them. CDR3 residues: CASSETRGTGELFF. The CDR3 DNA follows: TGTGCCAGCAGTGAGACCAGGGGAACCGGGGAGCTGTTTTTT.

This chain connects TRBV7-8 to TRBJ1-6; D is unresolved. Germline loops: CDR1 SGHVS, CDR2 FQNEAQ. The CDR3 spans 16 residues. The V end lost 4 bases, the J end lost 5 bases, and 15 bases lay between the germline ends. DNA for the CDR3: TGTGCCAGCAGCTCCCAGGCTACCCGCGATAATTCACCCCTCCACTTT. It codes for CASSSQATRDNSPLHF. Using reference TRBV7-8 and TRBJ1-6 for the parts outside the CDR3, the full variable domain is GAGVSQSPRYKVAKRGQDVALRCDPISGHVSLFWYQQALGQGPEFLTYFQNEAQLDKSGLPSDRFFAERPEGSVSTLKIQRTQQEDSAVYLCASSSQATRDNSPLHFGNGTRLTVT.

The gene calls are TRBV7-9 and TRBJ2-1; perhaps TRBD1 as D (6 bases). The length of the CDR3 is 11 residues. The V gene lost 5 bases and the J gene lost 15 bases, with 14 bases spanning the gap. The germline gives CDR1 SEHNR, CDR2 FQNEAQ (reference sequence). As DNA, the CDR3 is TGTGCCAGCAGCCCTAACAGGGTTTTGTTCTTC. This encodes CASSPNRVLFF.

The genes are TRBV5-4 and TRBJ2-7; TRBD1 agrees at 7 bases. The junction had 7 bases not matched to a gene; V was cut back by 3 bases and J by 4 bases. The length of the CDR3 is 14 residues. Germline CDR1 reads SGHNT; CDR2 reads YYREEE (reference sequence). This CDR3 is CASSSPGQSYEQYF. The CDR3 nucleotides are TGTGCCAGCAGCTCTCCGGGACAGAGTTACGAGCAGTACTTC.

V and J are TRBV2 and TRBJ1-3; TRBD1 agrees at 7 bases. CDR3 length: 15 amino acids. Germline loops: CDR1 SNHLY, CDR2 FYNNEI. Germline trimming cut 6 bases from V and 0 bases from J; bases unmatched to any gene: 5. The CDR3 DNA sequence: TGTGCCAGCAGGGAGGACAGGTTCTCTGGAAACACCATATATTTT. Amino acid sequence: CASREDRFSGNTIYF.

The chain carries TRBV5-6 and TRBJ1-4; the D gene is possibly TRBD1 (5 bases). CDR1 and CDR2 (germline): SGHDT, YYEEEE. V lost 5 bases and J 8 bases, leaving 22 bases between the germline ends. This CDR3 is 16 amino acids long. CDR3 coding DNA: TGTGCCAGCAGACCCGCTGGAGGGGCGTTCCGGGAAAAACTGTTTTTT. The encoded protein is CASRPAGGAFREKLFF.

This chain uses TRBV2 with TRBJ2-3; TRBD2 might be the D (7 bases). CDR1 SNHLY and CDR2 FYNNEI come from the germline V gene. Trimming removed 8 bases from V and 5 bases from J, with 17 bases in between. The CDR3 extends over 14 amino acids. The CDR3 region is CASPEGGAVDTQYF. The CDR3 DNA sequence: TGTGCCAGCCCGGAAGGGGGGGCGGTAGATACGCAGTATTTT.

The CDR3 DNA is TGCAGCGTCGACAGGGATTTCGGCTATGGCTACACCTTC. Translated, it gives CSVDRDFGYGYTF. The genes are TRBV29-1 and TRBJ1-2; 7 positions agree with TRBD1. The CDR3 loop spans 13 amino acids. CDR1 is SQVTM, CDR2 ANQGSEA, per germline. The ends lost 6 bases at V and 4 bases at J; junction bases unmatched: 8.

The chain carries TRBV29-1 and TRBJ2-5; D may be TRBD1 (5 bases). This CDR3 comprises 12 residues. The germline gives CDR1 SQVTM, CDR2 ANQGSEA. V was clipped by 2 bases and J by 5 bases, with 9 bases between them. CDR3 sequence (DNA): TGCAGCGTTGAAAAGGGGCGGGAGACCCAGTACTTC. It codes for CSVEKGRETQYF.

The chain is built from TRBV24-1 and TRBJ2-1, with 9 bases identical to TRBD1. Per germline, CDR1 KGHDR and CDR2 SFDVKD. Losses at the gene ends were 4 bases for V and 10 bases for J; bases not matched to a gene: 13. This CDR3 contains 16 residues. CDR3 in amino acids: CATSDSPGTGKGEQFF. CDR3 nucleotides: TGTGCCACCAGTGACTCTCCCGGGACAGGGAAAGGGGAGCAGTTCTTC.

Here the CDR3 reads CASGLETGTGNNEQFF. DNA for the CDR3: TGTGCTAGTGGTTTGGAGACCGGGACAGGGAACAATGAGCAGTTCTTC. V and J are TRBV12-5 and TRBJ2-1; TRBD1 agrees at 9 bases. V gave up 1 base and J gave up 5 bases; unmatched junction bases: 6. Germline assignment: CDR1 LGHNT and CDR2 FRNRAP. The CDR3 has 16 amino acids.

The rearrangement links TRBV5-4 to TRBJ1-2; D is ambiguous. In germline, CDR1 is SGHNT, CDR2 YYREEE (reference sequence). Trimming left V 0 bases short and J 7 bases short, with 10 bases between. The CDR3 has 13 amino acids. The CDR3 DNA is TGTGCCAGCAGCTTGGACCGGGTTGGTGGCTACACCTTC. Amino acid sequence: CASSLDRVGGYTF.

The chain links TRBV27 to TRBJ1-2; the D gene is possibly TRBD1 (6 bases). The CDR3 consists of 17 residues. Trimming removed 2 bases at V and 6 bases at J, with 22 bases between. Germline values: CDR1 MNHEY, CDR2 SMNVEV (reference sequence). The DNA of the CDR3 is TGTGCCAGCAGTTTAAGTGGAGTAAGGGGGAGAAGAGATGGCTACACCTTC. Amino acid sequence: CASSLSGVRGRRDGYTF.

Only one count was recorded for this clone. CDR3 sequence: CASSEPTREQFF. The CDR3, as DNA: TGTGCCAGCAGCGAACCAACTAGGGAGCAGTTCTTC. V usage is TRBV9 and J usage is TRBJ2-1; maybe TRBD2 (5 bases). The CDR3 runs 12 residues. The V end lost 3 bases, the J end lost 10 bases, and 11 bases lay between the germline ends. Germline V gives CDR1 SGDLS, CDR2 YYNGEE.

V usage is TRBV6-6 and J usage is TRBJ2-3, with TRBD1 matching over 11 bases. The germline V gene has CDR1 MNHNY and CDR2 SVGAGI (reference sequence). The CDR3 runs to 15 residues. V lost 4 bases and J lost 5; bases outside the gene matches: 5. In DNA form, the CDR3 reads TGTGCCAGCAGTTTCACCGGGACAGGGGGAGATACGCAGTATTTT. Its translation is CASSFTGTGGDTQYF.

This chain uses TRBV6-6 with TRBJ1-1; D is undetermined. The CDR3 covers 12 residues. The V gene's germline CDR1 is MNHNY and CDR2 SVGAGI (reference sequence). V dropped 7 bases and J dropped 8 bases, with 14 bases sitting between them. CDR3 amino acids: CASTLAPGEAFF. The DNA of the CDR3 is TGTGCCAGCACCTTGGCCCCGGGGGAAGCTTTCTTT.

The chain carries TRBV2 and TRBJ1-5, with a possible D match to TRBD1 (5 bases). This CDR3 contains 14 residues. The germline V gene encodes CDR1 SNHLY and CDR2 FYNNEI. Trimming stripped 6 bases from V and 4 bases from J, with 13 bases between. The CDR3 sequence is CASSRTKLNQPQHF. As DNA, the CDR3 is TGTGCCAGCAGCAGGACAAAACTAAATCAGCCCCAGCATTTT. Full variable domain (outside the CDR3, taken from reference TRBV2 and TRBJ1-5): EPEVTQTPSHQVTQMGQEVILRCVPISNHLYFYWYRQILGQKVEFLVSFYNNEISEKSEIFDDQFSVERPDGSNFTLKIRSTKLEDSAMYFCASSRTKLNQPQHFGDGTRLSIL.

The chain recombines TRBV7-2 with TRBJ2-3, with D perhaps TRBD1 (6 bases). This CDR3 region has 14 residues. V dropped 6 bases and J dropped 4 bases, with 14 bases sitting between them. Germline V lookup: CDR1 SGHTA, CDR2 FQGNSA. This chain's CDR3 is CASSTPRGADTQYF. The CDR3 DNA is TGTGCCAGCAGTACTCCCAGGGGCGCAGATACGCAGTATTTT.

The rearrangement uses TRBV4-1 and TRBJ2-3, with 8 bases matching TRBD2. Germline trimming cut 4 bases from V and 2 bases from J; bases unmatched to any gene: 14. Germline CDR1 is MGHRA and CDR2 is YSYEKL. The CDR3 runs 18 residues. DNA for the CDR3: TGCGCCAGCAGCCCCTTTCTAGCGGGTGGTCTCTACACAGATACGCAGTATTTT. It translates to CASSPFLAGGLYTDTQYF.

V gene TRBV2 combines with J gene TRBJ2-7, with 11 bases lining up with TRBD1. With V trimmed by 4 bases and J by 2 bases, 4 bases remained unmatched. The CDR3 consists of 15 residues. The V gene's germline CDR1 is SNHLY and CDR2 FYNNEI. DNA for the CDR3: TGTGCCAGCAGTGCCGGGACAGGGGGAACCTACGAGCAGTACTTC. Protein: CASSAGTGGTYEQYF.

The rearrangement joins TRBV3-1 (or the pseudogene TRBV3-2) to TRBJ1-5; D may be TRBD1 (5 bases). V was clipped by 0 bases and J by 7 bases, with 13 bases between them. The CDR3 totals 15 residues. Per germline, CDR1 LGHDT and CDR2 YNNKEL (reference sequence). The DNA for the CDR3 is TGTGCCAGCAGCCAAGACGGGGGGTCCCGCCAGCCCCAGCATTTT. This encodes CASSQDGGSRQPQHF.

V and J are TRBV23-1 and TRBJ2-1; 7 bases are shared with TRBD1. Being an ORF, TRBV23-1 has a function that is uncertain. V shed 1 base, J shed 12 bases, and the junction held 9 bases outside the gene matches. This CDR3 is built from 14 residues. The CDR3 here is CASSQLVTGDGQFF. In DNA, the CDR3 is TGCGCCAGCAGTCAATTGGTCACAGGGGATGGGCAGTTCTTC.

This chain links TRBV14 with TRBJ1-1; 8 bases align to TRBD1. CDR3 length: 17 residues. J gave up 5 bases and V 0 bases, and 11 bases lay outside the gene matches. Germline CDR1 and CDR2: SGHDN and FVKESK. As DNA, the CDR3 is TGTGCCAGCAGCCAAGATCAGGGGGCGCCAAGAAAAACTGAAGCTTTCTTT. Translating gives CASSQDQGAPRKTEAFF.

This chain uses TRBV7-3 with TRBJ1-1; D perhaps matches TRBD1 (5 bases). CDR1 and CDR2 (germline): SGHTA, FQGTGA. CDR3 length equals 14 residues. Trimming pared 3 bases from V and 3 bases from J, leaving 11 bases between. CDR3 nucleotide sequence: TGTGCCAGCAGCTTGGGGGGGAAGTACACTGAAGCTTTCTTT. This translates into CASSLGGKYTEAFF.

The CDR3 loop is CASSPGGTDTQYF. CDR3 sequence (DNA): TGTGCCAGCAGCCCCGGGGGCACAGATACGCAGTATTTT. This chain joins TRBV7-3 and TRBJ2-3; a weak D match, TRBD2 (5 bases). Trimming removed 5 bases from V and 1 base from J, with 7 bases in between. This CDR3 is built from 13 residues. Germline CDR1 and CDR2: SGHTA and FQGTGA.

V and J are TRBV29-1 and TRBJ2-1, with unresolved D. The germline V gene has CDR1 SQVTM and CDR2 ANQGSEA. The ends were cut back, 5 bases at V and 0 bases at J, with 20 bases in the middle. The CDR3 is 17 residues long. The CDR3 sequence: CSVLSPPQFISYNEQFF. As DNA, the CDR3 is TGCAGCGTTCTGTCCCCCCCCCAGTTTATCTCCTACAATGAGCAGTTCTTC.

This chain links TRBV6-4 with TRBJ1-2; no clear D gene. The CDR3 spans 13 residues. V lost 0 bases, J lost 6 bases, and 8 bases lay in between. The V gene's germline CDR1 is MRHNA and CDR2 SNTAGT. CDR3: CASSDSGGNGYTF. CDR3 nucleotides: TGTGCCAGCAGTGACTCGGGAGGGAATGGCTACACCTTC.

The chain recombines TRBV5-6 with TRBJ2-1; TRBD2 is a possible D gene (6 bases). The CDR3 runs 15 residues. Germline V gene lookup returns CDR1 SGHDT and CDR2 YYEEEE. Trimming stripped 0 bases from V and 5 bases from J, with 12 bases between. In nucleotides, the CDR3 is TGTGCCAGCAGCTTGGTTAGCGGAGATAACAATGAGCAGTTCTTC. Its protein product is CASSLVSGDNNEQFF.

The CDR3 bases are TGTGCCAGCAGTCCCCGGCTAGCGCCCGACGAGCAGTACTTC. Translation gives CASSPRLAPDEQYF. V and J are TRBV27 and TRBJ2-7; TRBD2 might be the D (6 bases). The CDR3 is 14 amino acids. The germline CDR1 and CDR2 sequences are MNHEY and SMNVEV (reference sequence). V was pared by 5 bases and J by 5 bases, with 16 bases between.